The clone carrying this T cell receptor (beta chain) was detected a few times. Antigen unknown. Each CDR3 protein is one row after TCRdb ran MiXCR on the RT-PCR reads. The sample yields roughly 160,000 distinct CDR3 sequences, around a tenth seen once. The data were obtained in a study of response to subunit inactivated influenza vaccine. Study-level points and caveats: After each seasonal influenza vaccination, few new T cells are recruited, the authors suggested.

The CDR3 spans 13 residues. Germline V gene lookup returns CDR1 MDHEN and CDR2 SYDVKM. V shed 2 bases and J shed 8 bases, with 12 bases lying between them. The rearrangement uses TRBV28 and TRBJ1-1; unclear D gene. The source was CD8+ T cells sorted from PBMCs, collected around 25 months after vaccination. The sequence was obtained from a man between 50 and 75 years old who received an inactivated influenza vaccine. The CDR3 region has the DNA TGTGCCAGCAGTTTAGGGTCCTGGGTAGAAGCTTTCTTT. It specifies CASSLGSWVEAFF.